The entry that follows covers one T cell receptor (beta chain) sequence. The antigen is undetermined. These data belong to a study of T-cell reconstitution after alpha-beta-depleted transplantation in children. Study findings and constraints: In some patients, recipient T cells and intrathymic progenitors surviving conditioning explained high day-60 diversity.

The germline V and J ends were trimmed by 3 bases and 3 bases, with 10 bases remaining between them. CDR3 length: 14 amino acids. Unique molecular identifiers were incorporated during preparation of the TCRbeta library. MiXCR, run by TCRdb on the PCR reads, gives a single entry per CDR3 protein. Among 200,000 to 250,000 distinct CDR3 sequences listed, under 30% were seen once. The chain couples TRBV12-3 or TRBV12-4 to TRBJ2-3, with D possibly matching TRBD2 (5 bases). Here the sequenced sample was PBMCs, mostly from graft donor cells, taken 360 days after TCRalphabeta/CD19-depleted stem cell transplant. This TCR derives from a female patient between 2 and 15 years old who had a stem cell transplant for congenital amegakaryocytic thrombocytopenia, so the T cells may come from the graft donor. The CDR3 DNA reads as TGTGCCAGCAGTTTTTCCGGGAATACAGATACGCAGTATTTT. Its translation: CASSFSGNTDTQYF.